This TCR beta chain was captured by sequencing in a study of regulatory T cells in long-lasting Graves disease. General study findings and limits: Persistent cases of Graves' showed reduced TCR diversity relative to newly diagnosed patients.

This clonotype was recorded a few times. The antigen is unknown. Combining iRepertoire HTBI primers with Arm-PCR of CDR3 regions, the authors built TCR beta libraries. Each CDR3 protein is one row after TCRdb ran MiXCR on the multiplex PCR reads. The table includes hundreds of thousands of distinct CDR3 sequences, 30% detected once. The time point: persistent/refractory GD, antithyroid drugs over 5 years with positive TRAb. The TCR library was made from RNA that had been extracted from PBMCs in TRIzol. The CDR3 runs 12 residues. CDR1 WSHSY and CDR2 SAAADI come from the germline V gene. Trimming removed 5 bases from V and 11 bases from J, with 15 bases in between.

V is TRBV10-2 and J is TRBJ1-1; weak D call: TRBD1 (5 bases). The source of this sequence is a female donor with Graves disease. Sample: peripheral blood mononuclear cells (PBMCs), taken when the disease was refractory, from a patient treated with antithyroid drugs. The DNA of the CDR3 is TGCGCCAGCAGTTCGAGGGTCTGGGGGGCTTTCTTT. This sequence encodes CASSSRVWGAFF.